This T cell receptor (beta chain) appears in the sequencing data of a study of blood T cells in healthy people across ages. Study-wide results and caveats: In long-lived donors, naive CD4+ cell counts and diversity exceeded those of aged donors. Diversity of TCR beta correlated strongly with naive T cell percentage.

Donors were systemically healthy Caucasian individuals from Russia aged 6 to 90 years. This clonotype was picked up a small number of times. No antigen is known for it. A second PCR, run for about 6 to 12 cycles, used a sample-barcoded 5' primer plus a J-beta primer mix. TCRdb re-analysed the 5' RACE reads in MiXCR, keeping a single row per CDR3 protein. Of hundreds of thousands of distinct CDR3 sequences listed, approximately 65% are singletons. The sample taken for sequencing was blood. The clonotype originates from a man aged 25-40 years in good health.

The CDR3 coding sequence is TGTGCCACCAGTGACACGGGACTAGCGGCTCCCAATGAGCAGTTCTTC. Translation: CATSDTGLAAPNEQFF. The rearrangement links TRBV24-1 to TRBJ2-1, with TRBD2 matching over 11 bases. CDR1 KGHDR and CDR2 SFDVKD come from the germline V gene. The CDR3 sequence is 16 residues long. Trimming cost V 4 bases and J 6 bases; bases outside gene matches: 7.